This passage covers 23 T cell receptor beta chains from one sample sequenced in a study of regulatory dendritic cells for organ transplantation (dated by TCRdb to 2015 to 2018). Library method: the immunoSEQ multiplex PCR assay. TCRdb obtained this table from immuneACCESS and retained in-frame rearrangements with V and J assigned. These tables miss some clones; where compared with another copy, unresolved V genes account for less than half of the shortfall, and the remainder is unexplained. The sample contains 30,000 to 35,000 clones, roughly 89% of them found a single time. The ten most abundant clones make up 0.05% to 0.065% of the sample. Sequencing input: naive CD4+ T cells from blood. The cell subset or site label, as the study defines it: CD45RA+ naive T cells. The source of these receptors is a human donor in good health.

This chain joins TRBV5-8 and TRBJ2-7; a weak D match, TRBD1 (5 bases). The CDR3 is made up of 15 amino acids. Germline V lookup: CDR1 SGHTS, CDR2 YDEGEE. V gave up 0 bases and J gave up 3 bases, with 13 bases separating them. The CDR3 coding sequence is TGTGCCAGCAGCTTGGGGGGCCATAGTGGCTACGAGCAGTACTTC. Protein sequence: CASSLGGHSGYEQYF. Drawing the rest from reference TRBV5-8 and TRBJ2-7, the complete variable domain is EAGVTQSPTHLIKTRGQQATLRCSPISGHTSVYWYQQALGLGLQFLLWYDEGEERNRGNFPPRFSGRQFPNYSSELNVNALELEDSALYLCASSLGGHSGYEQYFGPGTRLTVT.

This clone has a handful of counts. This chain uses TRBV5-4 with TRBJ1-2; a possible D gene is TRBD1 (5 bases). V shed 9 bases and J shed 4 bases, with 19 bases lying between them. Per the germline V gene, CDR1 is SGHNT and CDR2 is YYREEE (reference sequence). CDR3 length: 14 residues. The CDR3 nucleotides are TGTGCCACCCACCGGGACCAGCGCATCTATGGCTACACCTTC. This translates into CATHRDQRIYGYTF.

This chain uses TRBV18 with TRBJ2-7; D is unclear. This CDR3 is 14 amino acids long. Germline CDR1 is KGHSH and CDR2 is LQKENI. V was trimmed by 0 bases and J by 2 bases, leaving 8 bases between them. CDR3 sequence reads: CASSPPAAAYEQYF. The CDR3 DNA reads TGTGCCAGCTCACCACCGGCGGCGGCCTACGAGCAGTACTTC. The variable domain in full, completed from reference TRBV18 and TRBJ2-7, reads NAGVMQNPRHLVRRRGQEARLRCSPMKGHSHVYWYRQLPEEGLKFMVYLQKENIIDESGMPKERFSAEFPKEGPSILRIQQVVRGDSAAYFCASSPPAAAYEQYFGPGTRLTVT.

The chain uses TRBV5-1 and TRBJ1-1; possible D gene TRBD1, 5 bases. Trimming removed 3 bases at V and 1 base at J, with 16 bases between. The CDR3 is made up of 16 amino acids. Germline loops: CDR1 SGHRS, CDR2 YFSETQ. CDR3 region: CASSCEGRGQNTEAFF. In DNA, the CDR3 is TGCGCCAGCAGCTGTGAAGGGAGGGGCCAGAACACTGAAGCTTTCTTT.

V usage is TRBV29-1 and J usage is TRBJ2-5; D gene unclear. Trimming pared 2 bases from V and 4 bases from J, leaving 8 bases between. The CDR3 totals 12 residues. The germline CDR1 and CDR2 sequences are SQVTM and ANQGSEA. This chain's CDR3 is CSVEFSAETQYF. In nucleotides, the CDR3 is TGCAGCGTTGAATTCTCCGCAGAGACCCAGTACTTC. Full variable domain (outside the CDR3, taken from reference TRBV29-1 and TRBJ2-5): SAVISQKPSRDICQRGTSLTIQCQVDSQVTMMFWYRQQPGQSLTLIATANQGSEATYESGFVIDKFPISRPNLTFSTLTVSNMSPEDSSIYLCSVEFSAETQYFGPGTRLLVL.

This clone came up once. The V gene is TRBV6-6, the J gene TRBJ1-2; possible D gene TRBD1, 5 bases. Looked up from germline, CDR1 is MNHNY and CDR2 is SVGAGI (reference sequence). The CDR3 length is 14 residues. The V and J ends lost 4 bases and 2 bases respectively, with 11 bases between them. The CDR3 loop is CASSLTDYNYGYTF. CDR3 coding DNA: TGTGCCAGCAGTTTGACAGATTACAACTATGGCTACACCTTC.

A single count supports this clone. This sequence joins TRBV4-3 and TRBJ1-1, with D perhaps TRBD1 (5 bases). CDR1 is LGHNA and CDR2 is YSLEER in the germline V gene. The CDR3 length is 15 residues. The V and J ends lost 0 bases and 1 base respectively, with 9 bases between them. CDR3 in amino acids: CASSQDYGGNTEAFF. CDR3 coding DNA: TGCGCCAGCAGCCAAGATTACGGGGGGAACACTGAAGCTTTCTTT.

This rearrangement joins TRBV7-3 to TRBJ1-2; TRBD1 is a possible D gene (5 bases). With 3 bases removed from V and 4 bases from J, the gap between germline ends came to 12 bases. CDR1 and CDR2 from the germline V gene are SGHTA and FQGTGA. CDR3 length: 14 residues. In DNA form, the CDR3 reads TGTGCCAGCAGCTTGTCCCGGGACTCCTATGGCTACACCTTC. It encodes CASSLSRDSYGYTF. The full variable domain, with the rest looked up from reference TRBV7-3 and TRBJ1-2, is GAGVSQTPSNKVTEKGKYVELRCDPISGHTALYWYRQSLGQGPEFLIYFQGTGAADDSGLPNDRFFAVRPEGSVSTLKIQRTERGDSAVYLCASSLSRDSYGYTFGSGTRLTVV.

This clone was picked up one time. The chain employs TRBV6-5 and TRBJ2-3, with TRBD2 identical over 9 bases. The CDR3 is 13 residues long. V trimming: 6 bases; J trimming: 6 bases; junction bases outside the gene matches: 4. Germline lookup yields CDR1 MNHEY and CDR2 SVGAGI. CDR3 DNA sequence: TGTGCCAGCAGGCGGGGGGGAGGTGATACGCAGTATTTT. This codes for CASRRGGGDTQYF.

The V call is TRBV5-1, the J call TRBJ1-1; 7 bases line up with TRBD1. CDR3 size: 13 residues. V was clipped by 7 bases and J by 8 bases; unmatched bases: 11. Germline V gene sequence: CDR1 SGHRS, CDR2 YFSETQ. CDR3 loop: CASGDSPWTEAFF. In DNA form, the CDR3 reads TGCGCCAGCGGGGACAGCCCCTGGACGGAAGCTTTCTTT.

This clone was observed a single time. The chain employs TRBV27 and TRBJ1-1; no clear D. V was pared by 4 bases and J by 4 bases, with 16 bases between. The CDR3 covers 15 residues. Germline CDR1 and CDR2: MNHEY and SMNVEV (reference sequence). In nucleotides, the CDR3 is TGTGCCAGCAGTTCTTATGGCGGGGTGGGCACTGAAGCTTTCTTT. Protein product: CASSSYGGVGTEAFF.

The chain couples TRBV7-2 to TRBJ2-5; D is perhaps TRBD2 (5 bases). Germline V gene lookup returns CDR1 SGHTA and CDR2 FQGNSA. CDR3 length equals 14 residues. V dropped 0 bases and J dropped 4 bases, with 9 bases sitting between them. The CDR3 loop reads CASSLAGRGETQYF. The CDR3 DNA follows: TGTGCCAGCAGCTTAGCTGGTCGGGGAGAGACCCAGTACTTC.

This chain links TRBV12-5 with TRBJ1-4; D is ambiguous. This CDR3 region has 16 residues. Trimming stripped 3 bases from V and 0 bases from J, with 11 bases between. Germline V CDR1 and CDR2: LGHNT, FRNRAP. CDR3 bases: TGTGCTAGTGGTTTAAGGACTGTTGCAACTAATGAAAAACTGTTTTTT. Translated: CASGLRTVATNEKLFF.

This chain connects TRBV5-5 to TRBJ1-3, with D maybe TRBD1 (6 bases). The length of the CDR3 is 17 residues. Germline V gene data show CDR1 as SGHKS and CDR2 as YYEKEE (reference sequence). V shed 2 bases and J shed 1 base, with 16 bases lying between them. DNA for the CDR3: TGTGCCAGCAGCTTACAACAGGGTCTTTCGTCTGGAAACACCATATATTTT. Protein sequence: CASSLQQGLSSGNTIYF.

The V call is TRBV11-2, the J call TRBJ2-7, with TRBD1 matching over 8 bases. The CDR3 covers 13 residues. The V gene's germline CDR1 is SGHAT and CDR2 FQNNGV. With V trimmed by 5 bases and J by 5 bases, 5 bases remained unmatched. CDR3 in amino acids: CASSPDRGDEQYF. The CDR3 nucleotides are TGTGCCAGCAGCCCAGACAGGGGCGACGAGCAGTACTTC.

The J gene is TRBJ1-3, the V gene TRBV6-5; D not resolved. Germline V gene sequence: CDR1 MNHEY, CDR2 SVGAGI. CDR3 length equals 13 residues. V was clipped by 0 bases and J by 8 bases, with 8 bases between them. The CDR3 here is CASSYSEGHTIYF. The CDR3 DNA sequence: TGTGCCAGCAGTTACTCAGAAGGCCACACCATATATTTT.

The rearrangement joins TRBV19 to TRBJ2-3; either TRBD1 or TRBD2 may supply D (5 bases each). The CDR3 length is 16 residues. Trimming cost V 5 bases and J 4 bases, with 19 bases left between them. CDR1 LNHDA and CDR2 SQIVND come from the germline V gene (reference sequence). DNA of the CDR3: TGTGCCAGTAGTTTGCTGGGTACTAGGGGACCAGATACGCAGTATTTT. It translates to CASSLLGTRGPDTQYF.

The chain carries TRBV2 and TRBJ1-5; no reliable D call. From germline, CDR1 is SNHLY and CDR2 FYNNEI. This CDR3 contains 13 residues. V was pared by 9 bases and J by 0 bases, with 9 bases between. The CDR3 is CASKMGSNQPQHF. The CDR3 DNA is TGTGCCAGTAAAATGGGTAGCAATCAGCCCCAGCATTTT.

This chain links TRBV7-2 with TRBJ2-5; D is perhaps TRBD1 (7 bases). Germline assignment: CDR1 SGHTA and CDR2 FQGNSA. This CDR3 comprises 13 residues. Trimming removed 4 bases from V and 5 bases from J, with 11 bases in between. DNA for the CDR3: TGTGCCAGCAGCTCCAGGGGGGTCGAGACCCAGTACTTC. It specifies CASSSRGVETQYF.

This clone was observed a single time. V gene TRBV7-2 combines with J gene TRBJ2-3; 12 bases are a match to TRBD2. Germline V CDR1 and CDR2: SGHTA, FQGNSA. The CDR3 covers 15 residues. The trim removed 6 bases at V and 5 bases at J, leaving 6 bases unmatched. The CDR3 loop is CASRLTSGRGDTQYF. CDR3 DNA sequence: TGTGCCAGCAGACTGACTAGCGGGAGAGGAGATACGCAGTATTTT. Full variable domain (rest looked up from reference TRBV7-2 and TRBJ2-3): GAGVSQSPSNKVTEKGKDVELRCDPISGHTALYWYRQSLGQGLEFLIYFQGNSAPDKSGLPSDRFSAERTGGSVSTLTIQRTQQEDSAVYLCASRLTSGRGDTQYFGPGTRLTVL.

This clone was seen a single time. The chain links TRBV27 to TRBJ1-1; unclear D gene. Germline V gene sequence: CDR1 MNHEY, CDR2 SMNVEV (reference sequence). This CDR3 has 15 residues. V shed 2 bases and J shed 2 bases, with 12 bases lying between them. CDR3 amino acids: CASSLLARINTEAFF. In DNA form, the CDR3 reads TGTGCCAGCAGTTTACTGGCCAGGATTAACACTGAAGCTTTCTTT.

The rearrangement links TRBV5-8 to TRBJ1-5, with D possibly matching TRBD1 (5 bases). Germline CDR1 is SGHTS and CDR2 is YDEGEE. This CDR3 region has 15 residues. V was trimmed by 4 bases and J by 3 bases, leaving 14 bases between them. CDR3 protein: CASSQGRRYNQPQHF. The CDR3 DNA reads as TGTGCCAGCAGCCAGGGACGGCGTTACAATCAGCCCCAGCATTTT.

J is TRBJ2-3 and V is TRBV6-6, with D perhaps TRBD1 or TRBD2 (5 bases each). Trimming left V 11 bases short and J 7 bases short, with 16 bases between. The CDR3 runs 12 residues. Germline V gene lookup returns CDR1 MNHNY and CDR2 SVGAGI (reference sequence). DNA of the CDR3: TGTGCCGAGGGGTCCTCTCGAAATACGCAGTATTTT. Its translation: CAEGSSRNTQYF.